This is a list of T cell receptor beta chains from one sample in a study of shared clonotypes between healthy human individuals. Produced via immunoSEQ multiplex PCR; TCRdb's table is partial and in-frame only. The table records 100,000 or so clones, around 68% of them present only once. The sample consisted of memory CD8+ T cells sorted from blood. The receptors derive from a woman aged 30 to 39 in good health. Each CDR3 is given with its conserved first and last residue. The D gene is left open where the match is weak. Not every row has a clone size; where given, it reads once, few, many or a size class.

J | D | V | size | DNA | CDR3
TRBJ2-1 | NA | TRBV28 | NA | TGTGCCAGCCCCCCCCGGGACCCAACCCTCTACAATGAGCAGTTCTTC | CASPPRDPTLYNEQFF
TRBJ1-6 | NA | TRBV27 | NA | TGTGCCAGCAGTTCTCCGGGACACTATAATTCACCCCTCCACTTT | CASSSPGHYNSPLHF
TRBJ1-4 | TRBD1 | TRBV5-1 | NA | TGCGCCAGCAGCTTAGGGGACAGGGACAATGAAAAACTGTTTTTT | CASSLGDRDNEKLFF
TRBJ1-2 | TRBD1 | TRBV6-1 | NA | TGTGCCAGCAGTGCGCTAGGCCGGACAGGGGGCCAGAGGGGCTATGGCTACACCTTC | CASSALGRTGGQRGYGYTF
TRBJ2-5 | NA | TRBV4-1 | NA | TGCGCCAGCAGCCAAGGTGGAAACAGTCCGCACCAGTACTTC | CASSQGGNSPHQYF
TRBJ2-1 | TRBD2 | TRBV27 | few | TGTGCCAGCAGTGCAAAAGCGGGAGGGGGTTACAATGAGCAGTTCTTC | CASSAKAGGGYNEQFF
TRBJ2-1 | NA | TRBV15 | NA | TGTGCCACCAGCAGTCGAAGGGGCAATGAGCAGTTCTTC | CATSSRRGNEQFF
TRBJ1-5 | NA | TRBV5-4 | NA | TGTGCCAGCAGCTACGACAGGAGACAGCCCCAGCATTTT | CASSYDRRQPQHF
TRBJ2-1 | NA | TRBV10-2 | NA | TGCGCCAGTCAGCCCTACGTCGATGAGCAGTTCTTC | CASQPYVDEQFF
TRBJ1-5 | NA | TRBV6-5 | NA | TGTGCCAGCAGTCCTGGTGAACTGGGCGGCCAGCCCCAGCATTTT | CASSPGELGGQPQHF
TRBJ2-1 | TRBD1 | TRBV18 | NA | TGTGCCAGCTCACCATCGGGACAGAACAATGAGCAGTTCTTC | CASSPSGQNNEQFF
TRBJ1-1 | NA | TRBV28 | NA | TGTGCCACCCGAGAGAGGGGATCAATGAACACTGAAGCTTTCTTT | CATRERGSMNTEAFF
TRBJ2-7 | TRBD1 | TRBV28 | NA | TGTGCCAGCAGAAGAAAGGGGGCGTCCAACGAGCAGTACTTC | CASRRKGASNEQYF
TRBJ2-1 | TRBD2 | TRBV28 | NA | TGTGCCAGCAGTACGGGACTAGCGGGAGGGCCTGACTACAATGAGCAGTTCTTC | CASSTGLAGGPDYNEQFF
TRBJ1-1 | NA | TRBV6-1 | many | TGTGCCAGCAGTGTGGGGAAGGGGAACACTGAAGCTTTCTTT | CASSVGKGNTEAFF
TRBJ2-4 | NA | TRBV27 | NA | TGTGCCAGCGCGGCAAGGGATCGAGGGGCCAAAAACATTCAGTACTTC | CASAARDRGAKNIQYF
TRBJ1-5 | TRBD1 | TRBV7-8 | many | TGTGCCAGCAGCGCCTCGACAGGGTCAGGCAATCAGCCCCAGCATTTT | CASSASTGSGNQPQHF
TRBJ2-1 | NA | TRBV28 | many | TGTGCCAGCAGTTTATTAGCGAAGGATGAGCAGTTCTTC | CASSLLAKDEQFF
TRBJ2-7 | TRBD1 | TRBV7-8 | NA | TGTGCCAGCAGCAGAGACAGGGGAGTCGCCGAGCAGTACTTC | CASSRDRGVAEQYF
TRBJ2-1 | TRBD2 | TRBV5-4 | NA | TGTGCCAGCAGCGATCCGAGACTAGCGGGAGGGCCGTTCGGTAATGAGCAGTTCTTC | CASSDPRLAGGPFGNEQFF
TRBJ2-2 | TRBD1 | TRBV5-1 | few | TGCGCCAGCAGAGTGACAGGGGCCACCGGGGAGCTGTTTTTT | CASRVTGATGELFF
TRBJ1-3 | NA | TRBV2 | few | TGTGCCAGCAGTGACCAGATCGTCGTCTCTGGAAACACCATATATTTT | CASSDQIVVSGNTIYF
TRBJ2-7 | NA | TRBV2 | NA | TGTGCCAGCAGTTACTCGAGCGAGCAGTACTTC | CASSYSSEQYF
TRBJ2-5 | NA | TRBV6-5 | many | TGTGCCAGCAGTAGACAGGCCCAAGAGACCCAGTACTTC | CASSRQAQETQYF
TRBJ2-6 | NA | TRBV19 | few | TGTGCCAGTAGTATAAGGGGAGATAGCTCTGGGGCCAACGTCCTGACTTTC | CASSIRGDSSGANVLTF
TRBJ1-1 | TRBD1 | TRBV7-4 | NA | TGTGCCAGCAGCTGCGGCCGGGACAGGGAAGAGGAAACCTTT | CASSCGRDREEETF
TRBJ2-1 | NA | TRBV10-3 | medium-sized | TGTGCCATCAGTGGTAGCGTGGCATACAATGAGCAGTTCTTC | CAISGSVAYNEQFF
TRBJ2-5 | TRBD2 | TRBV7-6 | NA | TGTGCCAGCAGCTTTCTAGCGGGGGTAGAGACCCAGTACTTC | CASSFLAGVETQYF
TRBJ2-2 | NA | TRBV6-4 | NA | TGTGCCAGCAGTAGACTAGGGGATAACACCGGGGAGCTGTTTTTT | CASSRLGDNTGELFF
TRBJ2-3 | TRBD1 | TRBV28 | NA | TGTGCCAGCAGCACCGGGACAGGGGGTCGAGATACGCAGTATTTT | CASSTGTGGRDTQYF
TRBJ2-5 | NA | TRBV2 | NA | TGTGCCAGCAGTGAGCCGAGCGGAGAGACCCAGTACTTC | CASSEPSGETQYF
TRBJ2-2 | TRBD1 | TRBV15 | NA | TGTGCCACCAGCAGAGCGGACAGGGATACCGGGGAGCTGTTTTTT | CATSRADRDTGELFF
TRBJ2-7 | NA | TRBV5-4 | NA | TGTGCCAGCAGCTTTAACATCTTCTACGAGCAGTACTTC | CASSFNIFYEQYF
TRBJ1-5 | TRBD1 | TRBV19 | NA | TGTGCCAGTACTACAGGGGCAGGGCAGCCCCAGCATTTT | CASTTGAGQPQHF
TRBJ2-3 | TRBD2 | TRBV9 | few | TGTGCCAGCAGCGTAGCGGGAGGGTCTGATACGCAGTATTTT | CASSVAGGSDTQYF
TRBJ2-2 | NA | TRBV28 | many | TGTGCCAGCAGTTTATCCACCGGGGAGCTGTTTTTT | CASSLSTGELFF
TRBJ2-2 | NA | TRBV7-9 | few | TGTGCCAGCAGCGCCCCTTTTGGCACCGGGGAGCTGTTTTTT | CASSAPFGTGELFF
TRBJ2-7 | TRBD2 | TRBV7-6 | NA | TGTGCCAGCAGCTCGAGAGCGGGGCTCTCCTACGAGCAGTACTTC | CASSSRAGLSYEQYF
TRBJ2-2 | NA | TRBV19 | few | TGTGCCAGTTCCGACAGGATTTACACCGGGGAGCTGTTTTTT | CASSDRIYTGELFF
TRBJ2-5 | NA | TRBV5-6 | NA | TGTGCCAGCAGCTTGAGGGTTGTAGCCGCCGGACAAGAGACCCAGTACTTC | CASSLRVVAAGQETQYF
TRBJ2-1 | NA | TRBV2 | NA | TGTGCCAGCCTTGGCTGGCGGATAGAGATAGGCAATGAGCAGTTCTTC | CASLGWRIEIGNEQFF
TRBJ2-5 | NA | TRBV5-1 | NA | TGCGCCAGCAGCTTTAGTGGGCCGCCGGAGCCCCAGTACTTC | CASSFSGPPEPQYF
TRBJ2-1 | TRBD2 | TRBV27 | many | TGTGCCAGCAGTATGACTAGCGGGAGTTACAATGAGCAGTTCTTC | CASSMTSGSYNEQFF
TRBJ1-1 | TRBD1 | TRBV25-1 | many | TGTGCCAGCAGTGTGACAGGGGGTAACACTGAAGCTTTCTTT | CASSVTGGNTEAFF
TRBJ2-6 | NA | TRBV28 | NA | TGTGCCAGCACCGGGACGGTTACTGGGGCCAACGTCCTGACTTTC | CASTGTVTGANVLTF
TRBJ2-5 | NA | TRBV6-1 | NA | TGTGCCAGCAGTGAAGCTGCCAACGGCTTTGAGACCCAGTACTTC | CASSEAANGFETQYF
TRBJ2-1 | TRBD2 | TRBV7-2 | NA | TGTGCCAGCAGACCGCGGGCTAGCGGAAACAATGAGCAGTTCTTC | CASRPRASGNNEQFF
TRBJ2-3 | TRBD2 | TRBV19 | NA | TGTGCCAGTAGTATAGATTCTTCTAGCGGGAGGGCCGCGGATACGCAGTATTTT | CASSIDSSSGRAADTQYF
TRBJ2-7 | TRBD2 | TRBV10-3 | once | TGTGCCACATTAGGGACTAGCGGGAGTATTCGCGACGACGAGCAGTACTTC | CATLGTSGSIRDDEQYF
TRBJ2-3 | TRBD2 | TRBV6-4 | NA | TGTGCCAGCAGTGAAATAGCGGGAGGGACAGATACGCAGTATTTT | CASSEIAGGTDTQYF
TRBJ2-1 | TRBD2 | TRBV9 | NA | TGTGCCAGCAGCGCCTACGGTAGCGGGAACGGCTACAATGAGCAGTTCTTC | CASSAYGSGNGYNEQFF
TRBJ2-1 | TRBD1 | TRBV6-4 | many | TGTGCCAGCAGTGAACAGGGGGATTCCTACAATGAGCAGTTCTTC | CASSEQGDSYNEQFF
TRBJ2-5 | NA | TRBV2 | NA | TGTGCCAGCAGTGAAGAGGCGGTCATACAAGAGACCCAGTACTTC | CASSEEAVIQETQYF
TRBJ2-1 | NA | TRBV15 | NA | TGTGCCACCAGCAGAGTACTCATTCAGATCTTTAATGAGCAGTTCTTC | CATSRVLIQIFNEQFF
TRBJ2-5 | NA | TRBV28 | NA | TGTGCCAGCAGTCCCCCCCAGAAGACCCAGTACTTC | CASSPPQKTQYF